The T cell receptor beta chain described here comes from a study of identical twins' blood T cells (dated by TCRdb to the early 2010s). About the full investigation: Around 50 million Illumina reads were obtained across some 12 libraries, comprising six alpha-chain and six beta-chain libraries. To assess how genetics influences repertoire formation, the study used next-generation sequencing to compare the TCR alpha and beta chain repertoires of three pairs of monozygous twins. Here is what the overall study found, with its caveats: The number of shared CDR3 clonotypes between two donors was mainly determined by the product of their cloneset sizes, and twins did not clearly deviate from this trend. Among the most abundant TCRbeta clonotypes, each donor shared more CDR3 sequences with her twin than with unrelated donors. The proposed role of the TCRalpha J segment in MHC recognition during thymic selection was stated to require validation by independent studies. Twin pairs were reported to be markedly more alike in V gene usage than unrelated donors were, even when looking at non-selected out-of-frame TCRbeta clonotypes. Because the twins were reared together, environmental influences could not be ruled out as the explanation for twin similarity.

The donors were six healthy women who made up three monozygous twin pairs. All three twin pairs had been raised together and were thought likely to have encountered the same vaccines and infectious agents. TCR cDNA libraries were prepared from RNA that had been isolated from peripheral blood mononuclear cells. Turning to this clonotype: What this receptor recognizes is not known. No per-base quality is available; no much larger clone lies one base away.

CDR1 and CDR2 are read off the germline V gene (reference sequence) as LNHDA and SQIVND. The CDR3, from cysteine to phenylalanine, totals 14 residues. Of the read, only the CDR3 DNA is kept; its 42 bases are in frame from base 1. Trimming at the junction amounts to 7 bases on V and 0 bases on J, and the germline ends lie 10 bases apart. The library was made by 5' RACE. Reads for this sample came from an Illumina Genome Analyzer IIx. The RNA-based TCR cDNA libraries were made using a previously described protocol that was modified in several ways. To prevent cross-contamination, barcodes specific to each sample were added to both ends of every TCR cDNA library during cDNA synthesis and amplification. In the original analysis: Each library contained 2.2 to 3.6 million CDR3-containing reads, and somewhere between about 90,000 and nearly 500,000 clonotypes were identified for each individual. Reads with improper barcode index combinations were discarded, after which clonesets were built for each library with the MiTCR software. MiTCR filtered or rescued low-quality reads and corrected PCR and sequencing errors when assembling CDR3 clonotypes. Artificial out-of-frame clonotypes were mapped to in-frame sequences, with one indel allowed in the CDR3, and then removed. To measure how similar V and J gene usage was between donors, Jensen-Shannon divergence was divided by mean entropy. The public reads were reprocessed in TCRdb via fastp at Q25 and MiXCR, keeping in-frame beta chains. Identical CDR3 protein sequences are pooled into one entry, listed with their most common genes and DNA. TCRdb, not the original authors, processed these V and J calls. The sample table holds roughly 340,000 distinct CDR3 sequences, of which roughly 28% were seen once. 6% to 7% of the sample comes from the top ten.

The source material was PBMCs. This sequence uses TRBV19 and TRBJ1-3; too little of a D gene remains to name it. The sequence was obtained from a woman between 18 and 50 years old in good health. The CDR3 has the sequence CASNGPLSGNTIYF. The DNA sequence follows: TGTGCCAGTAACGGACCCCTCTCTGGAAACACCATATATTTT.